Listed below are T cell receptor beta chains from one sample, sequenced in a study of human T cells and chemical hapten exposure. Each CDR3 protein gets one entry after TCRdb re-called the RACE reads with MiXCR. The repertoire holds some 65,000 distinct CDR3 sequences, approximately 6.2% seen once, with around 3.4% in the top ten. Sequenced material: whole blood. These receptors were obtained from a female donor in good health. Some clones in this sample may be carry-over from other donors' samples. The CDR3 runs from the conserved cysteine through the conserved F or W. Fields, in order: D gene, clone size, V gene, J gene, CDR3 DNA, CDR3 protein. The D gene is left open where the match is weak. Clone size appears in some rows only: once, few, many, or a class for an expanded clone.

TRBD1	many	TRBV28	TRBJ2-7	TGTGCCAGCAGTTTATCTAGGAACAGGGGCTACGAGCAGTACTTC	CASSLSRNRGYEQYF
.	many	TRBV20-1	TRBJ1-5	TGCAGTGCTAGAGATTCTATGTCGCCCGCACGACAGCCCCAGCATTTT	CSARDSMSPARQPQHF
.	many	TRBV2	TRBJ2-3	TGTGCCAGCAGTGAAAACATTCGCACAGATACGCAGTATTTT	CASSENIRTDTQYF
.	many	TRBV27	TRBJ1-5	TGTGCCAGCAGTTTAGGGGCAGGGCTAGGTAGCAATCAGCCCCAGCATTTT	CASSLGAGLGSNQPQHF
.	many	TRBV6-5	TRBJ1-3	TGTGCCAGCAGTTACACGGCGGACGGGCTAAGCTCTGGAAACACCATATATTTT	CASSYTADGLSSGNTIYF
TRBD2	many	TRBV29-1	TRBJ2-3	TGCAGCGTTGGTACTAGCGGGACTGCAGATACGCAGTATTTT	CSVGTSGTADTQYF
.	many	TRBV20-1	TRBJ2-6	TGCAGTGCTAGAGATAACAGGAGACCAAGCTCTGGGGCCAACGTCCTGACTTTC	CSARDNRRPSSGANVLTF
.	many	TRBV11-3	TRBJ2-5	TGTGCCAGCAGCTTGGTCATCCGCGACCAAGAGACCCAGTACTTC	CASSLVIRDQETQYF
TRBD2	few	TRBV6-2/TRBV6-3	TRBJ2-1	TGTGCCAGCAGTCACCTAGCGGGAGTGAGTAATGAGCAGTTCTTC	CASSHLAGVSNEQFF
.	.	TRBV27	TRBJ1-6	TGTGCCAGCAGTTTAACCGAAAGCTCCTATAATTCACCCCTCCACTTT	CASSLTESSYNSPLHF
.	.	TRBV27	TRBJ2-3	TGTGCCAGCAGCCATAGACCCTCTAGCACAGATACGCAGTATTTT	CASSHRPSSTDTQYF
TRBD2	many	TRBV6-2/TRBV6-3	TRBJ2-3	TGTGCCAGCAGTCACCTGACTAGCGGGAGGGCCCTAGATACGCAGTATTTT	CASSHLTSGRALDTQYF
.	many	TRBV27	TRBJ2-3	TGTGCCAGCAAGCAAGCCAGGGGATCAGATACGCAGTATTTT	CASKQARGSDTQYF
.	many	TRBV28	TRBJ2-1	TGTGCCAGCAGTTTAGACTCTTACAATGAGCAGTTCTTC	CASSLDSYNEQFF
TRBD1	.	TRBV25-1	TRBJ1-2	TGTGCCAGCAGTGAATACACAGGGGTATTCTATGCCTACACCTTC	CASSEYTGVFYAYTF
.	many	TRBV9	TRBJ2-3	TGTGCCAGCACGGGCCTCTCCGGCGCAGATACGCAGTATTTT	CASTGLSGADTQYF
.	few	TRBV28	TRBJ2-3	TGTGCCAGCAATTGGGGAAGCACAGATACGCAGTATTTT	CASNWGSTDTQYF
TRBD2	.	TRBV6-2/TRBV6-3	TRBJ2-3	TGTGCCAGCACCCCCCGGGGGGTACTCCGCACAGATACGCAGTATTTT	CASTPRGVLRTDTQYF
TRBD1	many	TRBV2	TRBJ1-1	TGTGCCAGCAGAAACCGGGACAGGGGCACTGAAGCTTTCTTT	CASRNRDRGTEAFF
TRBD2	few	TRBV19	TRBJ2-1	TGTGCCAGTAGTATAGAATGGGGGGGAGGGGTACTTGAGCAGTTCTTC	CASSIEWGGGVLEQFF
TRBD1	few	TRBV7-7	TRBJ1-1	TGTGCCAGCAGCCCGGCAATCGGGACAGGGCCGAACACTGAAGCTTTCTTT	CASSPAIGTGPNTEAFF
TRBD2	many	TRBV11-2	TRBJ2-1	TGTGCCAGCAGCTTAACTAGCGGCAAGGGCTACAATGAGCAGTTCTTC	CASSLTSGKGYNEQFF
TRBD1	.	TRBV10-3	TRBJ1-6	TGTGCCATCAGTGAAGCGGGACAGAATAATTCACCCCTCCACTTT	CAISEAGQNNSPLHF
TRBD2	many	TRBV20-1	TRBJ2-7	TGCAGTGCTAGAGCCGGGACTAGTGTAGACGAGCAGTACTTC	CSARAGTSVDEQYF
.	few	TRBV2	TRBJ1-1	TGTGCCAGCAACTTACAGGGTGGCACTGAAGCTTTCTTT	CASNLQGGTEAFF
TRBD1	many	TRBV2	TRBJ2-3	TGTGCCAGCAGACGACAGGGGAACACGCAGTATTTT	CASRRQGNTQYF
.	few	TRBV11-2	TRBJ2-3	TGTGCCAGCAGCTTGGGAGATGGACTTGACTCTAGCTGGTCGGGTGATACGCAGTATTTT	CASSLGDGLDSSWSGDTQYF
.	.	TRBV27	TRBJ2-7	TGTGCCGCCGGGACAATCTACGAGCAGTACTTC	CAAGTIYEQYF
.	.	TRBV5-1	TRBJ2-7	TGCGCCAGCAGCTTGTTGGCGGGATACGAGCAGTACTTC	CASSLLAGYEQYF
.	many	TRBV7-2	TRBJ2-3	TGTGCCAGCAGCTTCTTGCGCACTACGACAGATACGCAGTATTTT	CASSFLRTTTDTQYF
TRBD2	many	TRBV24-1	TRBJ2-3	TGTGCCACCAGGACTAGCGGGGGCACAGATACGCAGTATTTT	CATRTSGGTDTQYF
TRBD2	.	TRBV4-2	TRBJ2-1	TGTGCCAGCAGCCAAGACCCAGCTAGCGGGAGAATTAATGAGCAGTTCTTC	CASSQDPASGRINEQFF
.	once	TRBV29-1	TRBJ2-7	TGCAGCGCGAGAGGGGGAAAGGGCGAGCAGTACTTC	CSARGGKGEQYF
.	many	TRBV6-2/TRBV6-3	TRBJ2-3	TGTGCCAGCACCGCCCGACTCGGAAGAGGGACAGATACGCAGTATTTT	CASTARLGRGTDTQYF
.	few	TRBV19	TRBJ1-2	TGTGCCAGTGGAGAGGGGGGGGTAGCTAACTATGGCTACACCTTC	CASGEGGVANYGYTF
TRBD2	.	TRBV12-3/TRBV12-4	TRBJ2-3	TGTGCCAGCAGCTCCCGTTATTTATCTAGCGGGAGCATCGTTACTAGCACAGATACGCAGTATTTT	CASSSRYLSSGSIVTSTDTQYF
.	many	TRBV4-3	TRBJ2-1	TGCGCCAGCAGCCAAGGCACAGGGAGCTACAATGAGCAGTTCTTC	CASSQGTGSYNEQFF
.	many	TRBV27	TRBJ2-3	TGTGCCAGTACTACCACGGTCTATTCCAATACGCAGTATTTT	CASTTTVYSNTQYF
.	few	TRBV10-3	TRBJ2-1	TGTGCCACCCGTTACTACAATGAGCAGTTCTTC	CATRYYNEQFF
.	few	TRBV7-9	TRBJ1-1	TGTGCCAGCAGCTTATCCCTGGACACTGAAGCTTTCTTT	CASSLSLDTEAFF
.	many	TRBV12-3/TRBV12-4	TRBJ2-1	TGTGCCAGCAGTTTAGCTTTATCGACCTACGAGCAGTTCTTC	CASSLALSTYEQFF
.	many	TRBV7-8	TRBJ1-2	TGTGCCAGCAGCCATAACAGGGATTATGGCTACACCTTC	CASSHNRDYGYTF
.	many	TRBV29-1	TRBJ2-5	TGCAGCGTTGAAGATTACAGGGTCCCCGAGACCCAGTACTTC	CSVEDYRVPETQYF
.	many	TRBV29-1	TRBJ2-1	TGCAGCGTTGTCGATTTCAGCTCCTACAATGAGCAGTTCTTC	CSVVDFSSYNEQFF
.	many	TRBV28	TRBJ2-5	TGTGCCAGCAGGGATACACAAGAGACCCAGTACTTC	CASRDTQETQYF
.	.	TRBV9	TRBJ2-3	TGTGCCAGCAGCCCCGACCAAGTCACAGATACGCAGTATTTT	CASSPDQVTDTQYF
TRBD1	few	TRBV6-2/TRBV6-3	TRBJ1-1	TGTGCCAGCAGAGACAGGGGCGGTACTGAAGCTTTCTTT	CASRDRGGTEAFF
.	few	TRBV4-1	TRBJ2-2	TGCGCCAGCAGCCAAGTTTATGCCCGAGACAGGAACACCGGGGAGCTGTTTTTT	CASSQVYARDRNTGELFF
TRBD1	many	TRBV4-1	TRBJ2-7	TGCGCCAGCAGCCAAGATCTAGAAGGGGGCTGGTACGAGCAGTACTTC	CASSQDLEGGWYEQYF
.	few	TRBV28	TRBJ2-6	TGTGCCAGCAGTTTGGTCAGGGTTTCCGGGGCCAACGTCCTGACTTTC	CASSLVRVSGANVLTF
.	few	TRBV2	TRBJ1-5	TGTGCCAGCAGTGAATCAAGCAGGGCCCCTCAGCCCCAGCATTTT	CASSESSRAPQPQHF
TRBD1	.	TRBV7-3	TRBJ1-1	TGTGCCAGCAGCTTGGACAGGGCGGCTGAAGCTTTCTTT	CASSLDRAAEAFF
TRBD1	many	TRBV27	TRBJ1-5	TGTGCCAGCAGTCTGGACAGGGGCAATCAGCCCCAGCATTTT	CASSLDRGNQPQHF
TRBD2	few	TRBV12-5	TRBJ2-7	TGTGCTAGTGGTTTGGTACTAGCGGGAAGACCCTACGAGCAGTACTTC	CASGLVLAGRPYEQYF
TRBD1	.	TRBV12-3/TRBV12-4	TRBJ1-6	TGTGCCAGTTCTAGGGACAGGGGTGCACCCCTCCACTTT	CASSRDRGAPLHF
.	once	TRBV3-1	TRBJ1-2	TGTGCCACGGGGCAGGGTGGCTATGGCTACAACTTC	CATGQGGYGYNF
.	many	TRBV9	TRBJ2-1	TGTGCCAGCAGGTGGGCTTCAATCTTCAATGAGCAGTTCTTC	CASRWASIFNEQFF
.	.	TRBV12-3/TRBV12-4	TRBJ1-5	TGTGCCAGCAGTTTAAGGGGATCTGAGCAGCCCCAGCATTTT	CASSLRGSEQPQHF
.	many	TRBV3-1	TRBJ2-7	TGTGCCAGCAGCCAAGCTCAGTCCTCGCAGGGGGAGCAGTACTTC	CASSQAQSSQGEQYF